The 20 T cell receptor beta chains presented below share a single source sample, sequenced in a study of T cell responses to AZD1222 COVID-19 vaccine. Profiling relied on immunoSEQ multiplex PCR, and the TCRdb table lists in-frame clones only, not all of them. The table lists 42,000 or so clones, over 75% of them singletons, with approximately 27% in the top ten. The input for sequencing was peripheral blood, taken 28 days after the second dose of the MenACWY control vaccine. The receptors come from an adult who received the MenACWY meningococcal vaccine as a control.

The CDR3 DNA is TGTGCCAGCAGTTTATATGTTGGTGGGCCCAGGAACACTGAAGCTTTCTTT. It encodes CASSLYVGGPRNTEAFF. V and J are TRBV28 and TRBJ1-1; D remains unclear. The CDR3 consists of 17 residues. The germline CDR1 and CDR2 sequences are MDHEN and SYDVKM. V dropped 1 base and J dropped 1 base, with 16 bases sitting between them.

The genes are TRBV25-1 and TRBJ2-2; 9 positions agree with TRBD1. The CDR3 totals 15 residues. The V gene's germline CDR1 is MGHDK and CDR2 SYGVNS. V was pared by 6 bases and J by 4 bases, with 6 bases of the junction left unmatched. CDR3 DNA sequence: TGTGCCAGCAGCGCCGGGACAGGGAGCACCGGGGAGCTGTTTTTT. This translates into CASSAGTGSTGELFF.

This clone has a handful of counts. The V gene is TRBV3-1 (or the pseudogene TRBV3-2), the J gene TRBJ2-7; D call uncertain. V was clipped by 4 bases and J by 13 bases, with 17 bases between them. The CDR3 is made up of 12 amino acids. Germline V gene data show CDR1 as LGHDT and CDR2 as YNNKEL (reference sequence). CDR3 sequence: CASSRNGFTAYF. DNA of the CDR3: TGTGCCAGCAGCCGAAACGGGTTTACGGCCTACTTC.

This clone has only one observation. The chain uses TRBV5-1 and TRBJ2-5; TRBD1 matches 8 bases. There are 14 residues in the CDR3. Unmatched junction bases numbered 2, after V lost 0 bases and J lost 4 bases. Germline V lookup: CDR1 SGHRS, CDR2 YFSETQ. CDR3 sequence: CASSLAGQGETQYF. DNA for the CDR3: TGCGCCAGCAGCTTGGCTGGACAGGGAGAGACCCAGTACTTC.

The chain couples TRBV19 to TRBJ2-2; 9 nucleotides match TRBD1. Looked up from germline, CDR1 is LNHDA and CDR2 is SQIVND (reference sequence). This CDR3 has 15 amino acids. V dropped 6 bases and J dropped 4; count of bases not matched to a gene: 6. The chain's CDR3 is CASRPGQGPTGELFF. The CDR3 nucleotides are TGTGCCAGTAGGCCGGGACAGGGTCCCACCGGGGAGCTGTTTTTT.

This chain joins TRBV29-1 and TRBJ1-4, with a weak D call TRBD1 (5 bases). CDR3 length: 12 residues. V lost 7 bases, J lost 1 base, and 7 bases lay in between. The germline gives CDR1 SQVTM, CDR2 ANQGSEA. The CDR3, as DNA: TGCAGCGGGGGGGGAACTAATGAAAAACTGTTTTTT. This sequence encodes CSGGGTNEKLFF. Using reference TRBV29-1 and TRBJ1-4 for the parts outside the CDR3, the full variable domain is SAVISQKPSRDICQRGTSLTIQCQVDSQVTMMFWYRQQPGQSLTLIATANQGSEATYESGFVIDKFPISRPNLTFSTLTVSNMSPEDSSIYLCSGGGTNEKLFFGSGTQLSVL.

This chain connects TRBV2 to TRBJ1-1; 7 positions agree with TRBD1. The CDR3 runs to 14 residues. Germline trimming cut 7 bases from V and 1 base from J; bases unmatched to any gene: 6. Germline V CDR1 and CDR2: SNHLY, FYNNEI. The CDR3 DNA follows: TGTGCCAGCAACCCGGGACAGCAGAACACTGAAGCTTTCTTT. This codes for CASNPGQQNTEAFF.

The chain combines TRBV6-5 with TRBJ1-2; D not certain. This CDR3 has 14 residues. The V end lost 8 bases, the J end lost 1 base, and 14 bases lay between the germline ends. Looked up from germline, CDR1 is MNHEY and CDR2 is SVGAGI. DNA for the CDR3: TGTGCCAGCCTCCCGGCGGGATATAACTATGGCTACACCTTC. The encoded protein is CASLPAGYNYGYTF.

V usage is TRBV29-1 and J usage is TRBJ2-5; the match to TRBD2 covers 7 bases. The CDR3 is made up of 14 amino acids. Germline V CDR1 and CDR2: SQVTM, ANQGSEA. J was trimmed by 4 bases and V by 7 bases; bases with no gene match: 12. CDR3 nucleotides: TGCAGCGCGAACTCGGGAGGTCGTCGAGAGACCCAGTACTTC. This encodes CSANSGGRRETQYF.

The table lists this clone with a count of one. The V and J genes are TRBV5-1 and TRBJ1-6, with 9 bases lining up with TRBD1. The CDR3 covers 16 residues. V gave up 4 bases and J gave up 4 bases; unmatched junction bases: 6. Germline V gives CDR1 SGHRS, CDR2 YFSETQ. The CDR3 coding sequence is TGCGCCAGCAGCAGCACAGGGGGCGGGTATAATTCACCCCTCCACTTT. Amino acid sequence: CASSSTGGGYNSPLHF.

The rearrangement joins TRBV29-1 to TRBJ1-2; D is undetermined. Trimming pared 4 bases from V and 2 bases from J, leaving 11 bases between. This CDR3 region has 13 residues. The V gene's germline CDR1 is SQVTM and CDR2 ANQGSEA. CDR3 DNA sequence: TGCAGCGTTGCCCGGACGGGGAACTATGGCTACACCTTC. Encoded protein: CSVARTGNYGYTF.

The chain joins TRBV2 to TRBJ2-5; 11 bases match TRBD2. Germline V lookup: CDR1 SNHLY, CDR2 FYNNEI. The CDR3 length is 15 residues. V dropped 6 bases and J dropped 4; count of bases not matched to a gene: 7. CDR3 protein: CASSRSGRAGETQYF. CDR3 nucleotide sequence: TGTGCCAGCAGCCGTAGCGGGAGGGCCGGAGAGACCCAGTACTTC.

This chain joins TRBV24-1 and TRBJ1-4; 9 bases are shared with TRBD1. Trimming removed 5 bases from V and 8 bases from J; junction bases left unmatched: 5. Germline V gives CDR1 KGHDR, CDR2 SFDVKD. This CDR3 spans 14 amino acids. The CDR3 sequence is CATSGTGGREKLFF. CDR3 nucleotides: TGTGCCACCAGTGGAACAGGGGGCAGGGAAAAACTGTTTTTT.

V usage is TRBV12-3 or TRBV12-4 and J usage is TRBJ2-7; 7 positions match TRBD1. V trimming: 5 bases; J trimming: 3 bases; junction bases outside the gene matches: 4. CDR3 length: 13 amino acids. The CDR3 DNA reads as TGTGCCAGCAGTCGGGCAGGGGGCTACGAGCAGTACTTC. As protein: CASSRAGGYEQYF.

The chain carries TRBV6-5 and TRBJ2-7, with 7 bases identical to TRBD1. Germline CDR1 and CDR2: MNHEY and SVGAGI. The CDR3 totals 14 residues. V dropped 6 bases and J dropped 5; count of bases not matched to a gene: 10. Here the CDR3 DNA reads TGTGCCAGCAGCCTAGGGGGCGCCCGCCACGAGCAGTACTTC. This encodes CASSLGGARHEQYF.

This clone was recorded only once. The CDR3 spells CATSRGGAGYGYTF. DNA for the CDR3: TGTGCCACCAGTAGAGGGGGCGCGGGCTATGGCTACACCTTC. The chain is built from TRBV24-1 and TRBJ1-2; 7 nucleotides agree with TRBD1. V shed 6 bases and J 4 bases; nucleotides not matched to a gene: 7. From germline, CDR1 is KGHDR and CDR2 SFDVKD. This CDR3 is built from 14 residues.

The rearrangement uses TRBV6-5 and TRBJ1-2; D gene ambiguous. V gave up 5 bases and J gave up 8 bases, with 15 bases separating them. The CDR3 extends over 13 amino acids. CDR1 and CDR2 (germline): MNHEY, SVGAGI. The CDR3 is CASSPGPQSGYTF. In nucleotides, the CDR3 is TGTGCCAGCAGTCCGGGCCCGCAATCCGGCTACACCTTC.

To note about this clone: Other DNA sequences from this sample encode an identical CDR3 as well. J is TRBJ2-3 and V is TRBV30, with D maybe TRBD1 (6 bases). Germline V gene sequence: CDR1 GTSNPN, CDR2 SVGIG (reference sequence). The CDR3 length is 14 residues. Trimming cost V 2 bases and J 0 bases, with 9 bases left between them. The CDR3 region is CAWSRQVSTDTQYF. The CDR3 coding sequence is TGTGCCTGGAGTCGACAGGTCAGCACAGATACGCAGTATTTT.

V is TRBV21-1 and J is TRBJ2-7; TRBD2 is the table's D call and was not checked against the DNA. TRBV21-1 is labeled a pseudogene. The CDR3 consists of 14 residues. Here the CDR3 reads CASRALAGYYEQYF. In DNA, the CDR3 is TGTGCCAGCAGGGCACTAGCGGGGTACTACGAGCAGTACTTC.

The genes are TRBV21-1 and TRBJ1-2. TRBV21-1 is annotated as a pseudogene. The CDR3 has 13 amino acids. In nucleotides, the CDR3 is TGTGCCAGCAGGACGGGGGGGATTCAGGGCTACACCTTC. It yields the protein CASRTGGIQGYTF.